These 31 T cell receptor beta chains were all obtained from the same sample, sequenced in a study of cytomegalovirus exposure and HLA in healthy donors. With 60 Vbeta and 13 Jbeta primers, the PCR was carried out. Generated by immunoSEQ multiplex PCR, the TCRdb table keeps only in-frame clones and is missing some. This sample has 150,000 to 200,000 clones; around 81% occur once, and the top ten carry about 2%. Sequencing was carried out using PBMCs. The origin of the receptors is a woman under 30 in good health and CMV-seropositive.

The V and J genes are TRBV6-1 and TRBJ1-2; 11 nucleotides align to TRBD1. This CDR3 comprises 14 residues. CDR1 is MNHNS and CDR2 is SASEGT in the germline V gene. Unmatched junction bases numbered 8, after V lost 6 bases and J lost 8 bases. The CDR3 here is CASSPGQGARGYTF. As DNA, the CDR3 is TGTGCCAGCAGCCCCGGACAGGGGGCGCGAGGCTACACCTTC.

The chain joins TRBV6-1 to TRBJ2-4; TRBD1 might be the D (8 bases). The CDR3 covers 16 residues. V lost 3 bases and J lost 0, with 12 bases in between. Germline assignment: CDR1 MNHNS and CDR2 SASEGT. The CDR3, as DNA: TGTGCCAGCAGTGAGGACAGGGAGGGAGCCAAAAACATTCAGTACTTC. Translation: CASSEDREGAKNIQYF.

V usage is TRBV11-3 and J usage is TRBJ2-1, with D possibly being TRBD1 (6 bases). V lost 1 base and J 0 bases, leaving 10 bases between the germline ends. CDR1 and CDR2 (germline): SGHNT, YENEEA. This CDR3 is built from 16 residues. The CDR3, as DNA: TGTGCCAGCAGCTTAGGGGGGCAGGTCTCCTACAATGAGCAGTTCTTC. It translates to CASSLGGQVSYNEQFF.

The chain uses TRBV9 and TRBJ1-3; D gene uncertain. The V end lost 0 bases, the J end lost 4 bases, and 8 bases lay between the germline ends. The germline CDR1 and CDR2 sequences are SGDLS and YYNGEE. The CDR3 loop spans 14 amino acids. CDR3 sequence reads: CASSVGTSGNTIYF. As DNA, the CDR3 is TGTGCCAGCAGCGTAGGAACATCCGGAAACACCATATATTTT.

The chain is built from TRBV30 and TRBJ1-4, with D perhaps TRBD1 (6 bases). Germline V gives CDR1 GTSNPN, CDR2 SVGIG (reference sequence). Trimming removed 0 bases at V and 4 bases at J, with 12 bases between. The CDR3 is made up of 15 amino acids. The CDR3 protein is CAWSVLGTYNEKLFF. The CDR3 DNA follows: TGTGCCTGGAGTGTCTTGGGGACATATAATGAAAAACTGTTTTTT. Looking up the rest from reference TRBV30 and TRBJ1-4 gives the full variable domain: SQTIHQWPATLVQPVGSPLSLECTVEGTSNPNLYWYRQAAGRGLQLLFYSVGIGQISSEVPQNLSASRPQDRQFILSSKKLLLSDSGFYLCAWSVLGTYNEKLFFGSGTQLSVL.

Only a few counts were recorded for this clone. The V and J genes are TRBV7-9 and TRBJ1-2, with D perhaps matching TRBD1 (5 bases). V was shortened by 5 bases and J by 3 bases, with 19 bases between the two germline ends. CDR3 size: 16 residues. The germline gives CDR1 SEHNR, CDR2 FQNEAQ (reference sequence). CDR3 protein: CASSRSGVLGDYGYTF. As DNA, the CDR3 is TGTGCCAGCAGCCGGTCGGGGGTACTAGGGGACTATGGCTACACCTTC.

DNA for the CDR3: TGTGTCAGAAGCTTAGAGCCTTCTGGAAACACCATATATTTT. It is translated as CVRSLEPSGNTIYF. This chain uses TRBV7-5 with TRBJ1-3. TRBV7-5 is termed a pseudogene. The CDR3 runs 14 residues.

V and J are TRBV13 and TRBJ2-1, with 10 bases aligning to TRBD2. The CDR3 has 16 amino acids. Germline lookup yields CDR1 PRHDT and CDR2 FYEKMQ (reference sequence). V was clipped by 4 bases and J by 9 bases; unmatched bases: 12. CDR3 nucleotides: TGTGCCAGCAGCTGGGCCCTAGCGGGGGCGCCGAGTGAGCAGTTCTTC. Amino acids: CASSWALAGAPSEQFF.

CDR3 bases: TGTGCCTGGAGTGACGAGCGGGGGTTGAAGAAGTACTTC. It is translated as CAWSDERGLKKYF. The chain couples TRBV30 to TRBJ2-7; 8 positions match TRBD2. Germline V lookup: CDR1 GTSNPN, CDR2 SVGIG (reference sequence). This CDR3 comprises 13 residues. V was clipped by 1 base and J by 11 bases; unmatched bases: 10.

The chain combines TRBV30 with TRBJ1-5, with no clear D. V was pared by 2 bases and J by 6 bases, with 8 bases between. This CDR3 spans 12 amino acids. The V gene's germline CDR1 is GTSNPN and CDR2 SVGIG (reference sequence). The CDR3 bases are TGTGCCTGGAGTAAAGGGAGTCAGCCCCAGCATTTT. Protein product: CAWSKGSQPQHF.

CDR3 DNA: TGTGCCAGCAGCCAGACAGCACACCAACACGGCTACACCTTC. It yields the protein CASSQTAHQHGYTF. V is TRBV7-9 and J is TRBJ1-2, with D possibly being TRBD1 (5 bases). The CDR3 totals 14 residues. V lost 5 bases, J lost 8 bases, and 18 bases lay in between. Germline CDR1 reads SEHNR; CDR2 reads FQNEAQ (reference sequence).

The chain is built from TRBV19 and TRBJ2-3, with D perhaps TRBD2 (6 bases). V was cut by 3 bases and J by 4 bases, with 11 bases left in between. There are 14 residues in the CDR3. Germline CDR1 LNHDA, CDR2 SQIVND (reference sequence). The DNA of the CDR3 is TGTGCCAGTAGTATCTCCAGGGAGGCAGATACGCAGTATTTT. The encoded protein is CASSISREADTQYF.

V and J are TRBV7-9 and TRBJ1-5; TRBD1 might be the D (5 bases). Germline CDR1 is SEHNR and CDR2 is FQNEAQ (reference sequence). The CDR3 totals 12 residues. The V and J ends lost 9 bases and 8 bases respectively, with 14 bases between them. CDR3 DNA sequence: TGTGCCAGTTCCCGGGGGATTGAGCCCCAGCATTTT. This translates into CASSRGIEPQHF.

The CDR3 loop reads CASILAGGVTDTQYF. The DNA for the CDR3 is TGTGCCAGCATTCTAGCGGGGGGCGTAACAGATACGCAGTATTTT. V usage is TRBV6-1 and J usage is TRBJ2-3, with 11 bases lining up with TRBD2. The CDR3 spans 15 residues. From germline, CDR1 is MNHNS and CDR2 SASEGT. J lost 3 bases, V lost 7 bases, and 6 bases had no gene match.

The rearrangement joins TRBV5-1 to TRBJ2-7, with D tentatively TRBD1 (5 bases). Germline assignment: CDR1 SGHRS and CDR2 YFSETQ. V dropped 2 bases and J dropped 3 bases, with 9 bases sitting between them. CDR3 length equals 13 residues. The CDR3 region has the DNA TGCGCCAGCAGCTTTGGACACTTCTACGAGCAGTACTTC. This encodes CASSFGHFYEQYF.

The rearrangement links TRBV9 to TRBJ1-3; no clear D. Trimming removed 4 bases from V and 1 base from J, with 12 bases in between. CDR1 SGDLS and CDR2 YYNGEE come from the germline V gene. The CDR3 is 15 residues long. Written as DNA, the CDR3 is TGTGCCAGCAGCCCTACCGGAGGGTCTGGAAACACCATATATTTT. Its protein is CASSPTGGSGNTIYF.

The CDR3 DNA reads TGTGCCAGCAGCCCCCTCCGCGAATTCTATGGCTACACCTTC. The encoded protein is CASSPLREFYGYTF. V usage is TRBV7-8 and J usage is TRBJ1-2; no clear D gene. CDR1 is SGHVS and CDR2 is FQNEAQ in the germline V gene. The CDR3 spans 14 residues. Trimming removed 5 bases at V and 4 bases at J, with 14 bases between.

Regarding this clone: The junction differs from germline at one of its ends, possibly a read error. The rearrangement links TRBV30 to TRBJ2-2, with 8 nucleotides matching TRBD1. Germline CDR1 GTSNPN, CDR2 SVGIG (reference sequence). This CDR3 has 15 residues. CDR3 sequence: CAWRRQGAHSGELFF. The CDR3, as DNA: TGTGCTTGGAGGAGGCAGGGGGCCCACAGCGGGGAGCTGTTTTTT.

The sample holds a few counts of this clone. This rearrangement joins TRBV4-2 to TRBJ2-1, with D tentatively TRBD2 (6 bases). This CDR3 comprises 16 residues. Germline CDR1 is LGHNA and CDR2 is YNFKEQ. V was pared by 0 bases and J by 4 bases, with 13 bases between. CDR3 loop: CASSQDFQRVYNEQFF. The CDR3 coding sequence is TGTGCCAGCAGCCAAGATTTCCAGCGGGTTTACAATGAGCAGTTCTTC.

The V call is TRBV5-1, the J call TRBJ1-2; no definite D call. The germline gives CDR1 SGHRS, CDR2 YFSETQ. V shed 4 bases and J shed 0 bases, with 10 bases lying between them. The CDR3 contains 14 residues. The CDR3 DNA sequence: TGCGCCAGCAGCGTGACCACAGCTAACTATGGCTACACCTTC. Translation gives CASSVTTANYGYTF.

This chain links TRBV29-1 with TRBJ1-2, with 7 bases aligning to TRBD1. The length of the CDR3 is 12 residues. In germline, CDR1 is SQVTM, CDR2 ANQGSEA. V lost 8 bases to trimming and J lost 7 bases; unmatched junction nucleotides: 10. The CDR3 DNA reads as TGCAGCTTAGGCCCTGAGGGGGCTGGCTACACCTTC. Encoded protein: CSLGPEGAGYTF.

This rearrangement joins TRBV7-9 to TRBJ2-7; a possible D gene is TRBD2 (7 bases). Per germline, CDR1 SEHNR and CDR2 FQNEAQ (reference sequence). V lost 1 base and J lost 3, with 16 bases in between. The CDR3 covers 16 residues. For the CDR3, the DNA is TGTGCCAGCAGCTTAGGGCTAGGGGGGGAAGTCTACGAGCAGTACGTC. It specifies CASSLGLGGEVYEQYV.

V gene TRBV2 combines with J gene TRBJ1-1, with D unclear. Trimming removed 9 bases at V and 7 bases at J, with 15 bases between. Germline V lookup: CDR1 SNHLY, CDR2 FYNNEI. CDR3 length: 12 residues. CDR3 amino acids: CARISRGNEAFF. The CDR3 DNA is TGTGCCAGAATAAGCCGGGGTAATGAAGCTTTCTTT.

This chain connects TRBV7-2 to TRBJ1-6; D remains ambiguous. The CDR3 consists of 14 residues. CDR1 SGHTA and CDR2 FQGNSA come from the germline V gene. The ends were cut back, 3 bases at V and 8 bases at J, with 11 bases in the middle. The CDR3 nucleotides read TGTGCCAGCAGCTTCGGGTTGGCAGATTCACCCCTCCACTTT. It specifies CASSFGLADSPLHF.

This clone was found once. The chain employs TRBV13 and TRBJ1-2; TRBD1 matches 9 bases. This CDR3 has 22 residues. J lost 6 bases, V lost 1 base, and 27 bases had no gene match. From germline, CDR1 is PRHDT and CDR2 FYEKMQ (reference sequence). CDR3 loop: CASSLALLSGTGMDHTVDGYTF. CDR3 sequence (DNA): TGTGCCAGCAGCTTAGCCCTGCTCTCCGGGACAGGGATGGACCACACCGTTGATGGCTACACCTTC.

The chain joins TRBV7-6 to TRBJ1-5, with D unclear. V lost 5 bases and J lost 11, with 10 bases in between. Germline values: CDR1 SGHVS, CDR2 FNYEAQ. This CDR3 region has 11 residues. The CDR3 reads CASSNPRAQHF. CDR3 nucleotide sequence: TGTGCCAGCAGCAACCCGCGAGCCCAGCATTTT.

CDR3 DNA: TGCGCCAGCAGCCAAGACAGTACAGATACGCAGTATTTT. Translation: CASSQDSTDTQYF. J is TRBJ2-3 and V is TRBV4-1; D not resolved. Trimming removed 0 bases at V and 3 bases at J, with 4 bases between. There are 13 residues in the CDR3. CDR1 and CDR2 from the germline V gene are MGHRA and YSYEKL.

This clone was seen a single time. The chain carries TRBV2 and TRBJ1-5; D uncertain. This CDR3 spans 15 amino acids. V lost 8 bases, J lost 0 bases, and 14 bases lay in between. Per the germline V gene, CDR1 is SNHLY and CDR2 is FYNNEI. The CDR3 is CASLEGEASNQPQHF. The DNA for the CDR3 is TGTGCCAGCTTAGAGGGTGAGGCTAGCAATCAGCCCCAGCATTTT.

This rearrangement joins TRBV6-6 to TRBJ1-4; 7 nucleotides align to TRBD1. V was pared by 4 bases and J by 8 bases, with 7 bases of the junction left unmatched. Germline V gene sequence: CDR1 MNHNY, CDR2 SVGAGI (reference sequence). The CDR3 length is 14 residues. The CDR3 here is CASSSRGAGEKLFF. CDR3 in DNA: TGTGCCAGCAGTTCCAGGGGGGCTGGGGAAAAACTGTTTTTT.

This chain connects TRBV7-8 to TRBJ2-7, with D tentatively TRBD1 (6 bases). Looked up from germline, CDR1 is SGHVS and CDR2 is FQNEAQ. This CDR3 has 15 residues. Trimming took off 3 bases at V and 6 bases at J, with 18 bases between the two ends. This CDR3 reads CASSFGTTPFAEQYV. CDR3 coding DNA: TGTGCCAGCAGCTTCGGGACAACCCCCTTCGCCGAGCAGTACGTC.

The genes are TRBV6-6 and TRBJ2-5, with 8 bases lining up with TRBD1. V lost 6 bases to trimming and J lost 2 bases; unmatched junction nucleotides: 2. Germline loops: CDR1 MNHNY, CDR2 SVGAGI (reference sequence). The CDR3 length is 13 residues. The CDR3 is CASRDRGQETQYF. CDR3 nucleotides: TGTGCCAGCAGAGACAGGGGTCAAGAGACCCAGTACTTC.